The entry below describes one TCR beta chain. Antigen specificity is unknown. The germline V gene has CDR1 SGHRS and CDR2 YFSETQ. The CDR3 spans 14 residues. Trimming left V 1 base short and J 4 bases short, with 12 bases between. These data originate in a study of T cell responses to AZD1222 COVID-19 vaccine. At the level of the study: The study pooled second doses at about 4 or about 12 weeks. Whole-study results and caveats: Donors in the cohort were predominantly white British and more often female, and clonal diversity was possibly underestimated. Mapped onto spike, vaccine-associated CD4 TCRs spanned it and were dominant at 160-218 and 743-854.

Profiling relied on immunoSEQ multiplex PCR, and the TCRdb table lists in-frame clones only, not all of them. The repertoire has 75,000 to 100,000 clones, around 87% of them found once; the top ten carry less than 3.5%. The chain carries TRBV5-1 and TRBJ2-7, with no clear D. The sequence derives from an adult in good health. Sequencing used peripheral blood, obtained on day 0 of AZD1222 vaccination. This CDR3 is CASSLTSPGYEQYF. In DNA form, the CDR3 reads TGCGCCAGCAGCTTGACCTCCCCCGGGTACGAGCAGTACTTC.